This T cell receptor beta chain was recorded in a study of tumor-infiltrating lymphocytes in primary liver carcinoma. The study, taken as a whole, reports: The study found a significantly higher top-250-clone fraction in tumors than in blood (p = 0.039). Whereas tumor region pairs overlapped more, tumor-adjacent and tumor-blood pairs overlapped less.

With a constant-region primer, TCR beta cDNA was made from 400 to 550 ng of total RNA. Researchers made the TCR beta libraries by running three nested multiplex PCR rounds with slightly modified ARM-PCR. TRBV1-TRBV30 forward and Cbeta reverse primers drove the first two roughly 9-cycle rounds. TCRdb recomputed calls from the multiplex PCR reads with MiXCR, one row per CDR3 protein. The sample comprises 250,000 to 400,000 distinct CDR3 sequences, about 62% of which are singletons, and roughly 8.6% rests with the top ten. Unsorted whole blood supplied the RNA, and germline DNA was extracted too. Chronic HBV infection, which was untreated, was present in the patients. As regards this clonotype: Its antigen is currently unknown.

This CDR3 comprises 11 residues. V lost 8 bases and J lost 7, with 9 bases in between. Germline assignment: CDR1 MDHEN and CDR2 SYDVKM. The sequence was collected from a middle-aged man with primary liver carcinoma and hepatitis B virus infection. Sequences were obtained from peripheral blood. The chain employs TRBV28 and TRBJ2-1; no clear D gene. CDR3 in amino acids: CASPSVNEQFF. The DNA of the CDR3 is TGTGCCAGCCCCAGCGTAAATGAGCAGTTCTTC.